Sequencing of this T cell receptor beta chain was carried out in a study of CD8+CD57+ T cells in acquired aplastic anemia. The V gene end was trimmed by 5 bases and the J gene end by 4 bases; junction bases not matched to a gene: 7. The CDR3 length is 15 residues. CDR1 LNHDA and CDR2 SQIVND come from the germline V gene (reference sequence). The template for TCR beta VDJ and CDR3 sequence profiling was genomic DNA. MiXCR, run by TCRdb on the reads, gives a single entry per CDR3 protein. The table includes some 190,000 distinct CDR3 sequences, approximately 46% detected once. General study findings and limits: No significant difference in CD8+ Simpson's diversity was found between patients and controls.

This clonotype was recorded many times. Its matching antigen is unknown. This receptor was identified in a human donor in good health. The sample comprised sorted CD4+, CD8+, or CD8+CD57+ T cells (not recorded which) from PBMCs. The rearrangement uses TRBV19 and TRBJ1-4, with TRBD1 matching over 7 bases. The DNA of the CDR3 is TGTGCCAGTAGTCTACGACAGGGAGTTAATGAAAAACTGTTTTTT. Translating it yields CASSLRQGVNEKLFF.